This T cell receptor (beta chain) was observed in a study of T-cell memory formation after mild COVID-19. With regard to this clonotype: Possible read error: a much larger clone is one base away.

TCRdb recomputed calls from the 5' RACE reads with MiXCR, one row per CDR3 protein. Of 350,000 to 400,000 distinct CDR3 sequences in the sample, roughly 21% are singletons; the top ten hold around 12%. The CDR3 is 14 amino acids. J lost 5 bases, V lost 5 bases, and 1 base had no gene match. Input material: PBMCs or a T cell subset sorted from them (not recorded which). The sequence was collected from an adult woman who had mild COVID-19 (a few samples of this study predate the infection). Cell type and time point are not known. V gene TRBV12-3 or TRBV12-4 combines with J gene TRBJ2-1, with 12 bases fitting TRBD2. The CDR3 protein is CASSRTSGNNEQFF. The CDR3 DNA is TGTGCCAGCAGTCGGACTAGCGGGAACAATGAGCAGTTCTTC.